This is a list of T cell receptor beta chains from one sample in a study of PD-L1 blockade in urothelial cancer. The table came from immunoSEQ multiplex PCR; TCRdb's copy has only in-frame clones and leaves some out. Of around 40,000 clones detected, 75% to 90% appear once; the ten largest clones hold over 1.5%. Here the sequenced sample was PBMCs, taken around atezolizumab (anti-PD-L1) treatment. Source of these receptors: a man in his fifties or sixties with urothelial cancer. Each CDR3 is given with its conserved first and last residue. A D gene is named only where the DNA matches it firmly. Clone size is not always given. Where it is, it says once, few, many or a class for expanded clones.

j_gene: TRBJ1-5; d_gene: -; len: 19; abundance: -; v_gene: TRBV13; CDR3nt: TGTGCCAGCCGAGGGTCCCACGCAGGTGCAAACTCCTGGGGTCAGCCCCAGCATTTT; CDR3aa: CASRGSHAGANSWGQPQHF
j_gene: TRBJ1-5; d_gene: -; len: 14; abundance: -; v_gene: TRBV9; CDR3nt: TGTGCCAGCGGCTCGGACAATAGCAATCAGCCCCAGCATTTT; CDR3aa: CASGSDNSNQPQHF
j_gene: TRBJ2-3; d_gene: -; len: 16; abundance: -; v_gene: TRBV5-1; CDR3nt: TGCGCCAGCAGCATCGGAGCGACGGGAACCACAGATACGCAGTATTTT; CDR3aa: CASSIGATGTTDTQYF
j_gene: TRBJ1-4; d_gene: -; len: 16; abundance: -; v_gene: TRBV18; CDR3nt: TGTGCCAGCTCCCGGGCAGGCCCCGGGGCTAATGAAAAACTGTTTTTT; CDR3aa: CASSRAGPGANEKLFF
j_gene: TRBJ2-5; d_gene: TRBD2; len: 18; abundance: -; v_gene: TRBV11-3; CDR3nt: TGTGCCAGCAGCCCGGGACTAGCGGGGGGGCCTAAACAAGAGACCCAGTACTTC; CDR3aa: CASSPGLAGGPKQETQYF
j_gene: TRBJ2-2; d_gene: TRBD1; len: 16; abundance: -; v_gene: TRBV5-1; CDR3nt: TGCGCCAGCAGCGGAGGACAGGTCGCGAACACCGGGGAGCTGTTTTTT; CDR3aa: CASSGGQVANTGELFF
j_gene: TRBJ2-3; d_gene: -; len: 14; abundance: -; v_gene: TRBV29-1; CDR3nt: TGCAGCGGAACCAACCTAGCCTCCACAGATACGCAGTATTTT; CDR3aa: CSGTNLASTDTQYF
j_gene: TRBJ2-7; d_gene: TRBD1; len: 13; abundance: -; v_gene: TRBV2; CDR3nt: TGTGCCAGCGGAGGGACAGGGAACCACGAGCAGTACTTC; CDR3aa: CASGGTGNHEQYF
j_gene: TRBJ2-3; d_gene: -; len: 13; abundance: -; v_gene: TRBV11-2; CDR3nt: TGTGCCAGCAGCTTAGCTCTCACTGATACGCAGTATTTT; CDR3aa: CASSLALTDTQYF
j_gene: TRBJ2-5; d_gene: -; len: 11; abundance: -; v_gene: TRBV5-1; CDR3nt: TGCGCCAGCAGCCGCCAAGAGACCCAGTACTTC; CDR3aa: CASSRQETQYF
j_gene: TRBJ2-3; d_gene: -; len: 11; abundance: -; v_gene: TRBV20-1; CDR3nt: TGCAGTGCTAGGGGAGGTAATACGCAGTATTTT; CDR3aa: CSARGGNTQYF
j_gene: TRBJ1-4; d_gene: -; len: 12; abundance: medium-sized; v_gene: TRBV11-3; CDR3nt: TGTGCCAGCGGCGGGTGGAATGAAAAACTGTTTTTT; CDR3aa: CASGGWNEKLFF
j_gene: TRBJ2-7; d_gene: TRBD1; len: 15; abundance: -; v_gene: TRBV5-1; CDR3nt: TGCGCCAGCAGCTGGGGCACAGGGGGCAAACCCGAGCAGTACTTC; CDR3aa: CASSWGTGGKPEQYF
j_gene: TRBJ1-1; d_gene: -; len: 14; abundance: -; v_gene: TRBV2; CDR3nt: TGTGCCAGCAGTGACAGGGTCTCGGGCACTGAAGCTTTCTTT; CDR3aa: CASSDRVSGTEAFF
j_gene: TRBJ2-6; d_gene: -; len: 11; abundance: -; v_gene: TRBV20-1; CDR3nt: TGCAGTGCTAGAGCCAACAACGTCCTGACTTTC; CDR3aa: CSARANNVLTF
j_gene: TRBJ2-3; d_gene: -; len: 13; abundance: once; v_gene: TRBV6-5; CDR3nt: TGTGCCAGCCAGACAACAAGCACAGATACGCAGTATTTT; CDR3aa: CASQTTSTDTQYF
j_gene: TRBJ2-6; d_gene: -; len: 14; abundance: -; v_gene: TRBV28; CDR3nt: TGTGCCAGCAGTACAGGGTCCGGGGCCAACGTCCTGACTTTC; CDR3aa: CASSTGSGANVLTF
j_gene: TRBJ2-2; d_gene: TRBD2; len: 20; abundance: -; v_gene: TRBV7-8; CDR3nt: TGTGCCAGCAGCGGTCATAGGACTAGCGGGGGGGCCACGAACACCGGGGAGCTGTTTTTT; CDR3aa: CASSGHRTSGGATNTGELFF
j_gene: TRBJ2-7; d_gene: TRBD1; len: 14; abundance: medium-sized; v_gene: TRBV4-2; CDR3nt: TGTGCCAGCAGCCAAGGGACAGGGCCCTACGAGCAGTACTTC; CDR3aa: CASSQGTGPYEQYF
j_gene: TRBJ2-2; d_gene: -; len: 17; abundance: -; v_gene: TRBV14; CDR3nt: TGTGCCAGCAGCCCCCCCCGAGGCAGGGGCTTCACCGGGGAGCTGTTTTTT; CDR3aa: CASSPPRGRGFTGELFF
j_gene: TRBJ1-1; d_gene: -; len: 13; abundance: -; v_gene: TRBV5-1; CDR3nt: TGCGCCAGCACCCGTGCGGATTTCACTGAAGCTTTCTTT; CDR3aa: CASTRADFTEAFF
j_gene: TRBJ2-1; d_gene: TRBD1; len: 16; abundance: -; v_gene: TRBV18; CDR3nt: TGTGCCAGCTCACCTCGACAGGGGGCGTCTTATACTGAGCAGTTCTTC; CDR3aa: CASSPRQGASYTEQFF
j_gene: TRBJ2-3; d_gene: TRBD2; len: 16; abundance: once; v_gene: TRBV2; CDR3nt: TGTGCCAGCAGTGAGAGGGAGCGGGTAGCGGGAGATACGCAGTATTTT; CDR3aa: CASSERERVAGDTQYF
j_gene: TRBJ2-1; d_gene: -; len: 16; abundance: -; v_gene: TRBV19; CDR3nt: TGTGCCAGTAGTATCCAAATCTATTACCGGGGAGATGAGCAGTTCTTC; CDR3aa: CASSIQIYYRGDEQFF
j_gene: TRBJ2-7; d_gene: -; len: 13; abundance: -; v_gene: TRBV30; CDR3nt: TGTGCCTGGAGTGGGGACAACTCCTACGAGCAGTACTTC; CDR3aa: CAWSGDNSYEQYF
j_gene: TRBJ1-5; d_gene: -; len: 13; abundance: -; v_gene: TRBV28; CDR3nt: TGTGCCAGCAGTTCTTCAGGAACGCGGCCCCAGCATTTT; CDR3aa: CASSSSGTRPQHF
j_gene: TRBJ1-2; d_gene: TRBD1; len: 20; abundance: -; v_gene: TRBV5-4; CDR3nt: TGTGCCAGCAGAGGGACCCCCCGGACGCGGGACAGGGGATTTCAATATGGCTACACCTTC; CDR3aa: CASRGTPRTRDRGFQYGYTF
j_gene: TRBJ2-7; d_gene: -; len: 13; abundance: -; v_gene: TRBV6-1; CDR3nt: TGTGCCAGCAGTGAAAGCGCCTACTACGAGCAGTACTTC; CDR3aa: CASSESAYYEQYF
j_gene: TRBJ2-1; d_gene: TRBD2; len: 14; abundance: -; v_gene: TRBV2; CDR3nt: TGTGCCAGCAGGACTAGCGGGGGGGTCAATGAGCAGTTCTTC; CDR3aa: CASRTSGGVNEQFF
j_gene: TRBJ1-1; d_gene: -; len: 14; abundance: -; v_gene: TRBV6-5; CDR3nt: TGTGCCAGCATTCTGGACAGCATGAACACTGAAGCTTTCTTT; CDR3aa: CASILDSMNTEAFF
j_gene: TRBJ2-7; d_gene: TRBD1; len: 14; abundance: once; v_gene: TRBV5-1; CDR3nt: TGCGCCAGCAGCTTAACAGGGGACGGCTACGAGCAGTACTTC; CDR3aa: CASSLTGDGYEQYF
j_gene: TRBJ1-6; d_gene: TRBD1; len: 17; abundance: once; v_gene: TRBV5-1; CDR3nt: TGCGCCAGCAGCTTAAACGTGGACAGGAGATATAATTCACCCCTCCACTTT; CDR3aa: CASSLNVDRRYNSPLHF
j_gene: TRBJ1-5; d_gene: TRBD1; len: 15; abundance: -; v_gene: TRBV2; CDR3nt: TGTGCCAGCAGTGTCTTCCAGGGGGCAGGTCAGCCCCAGCATTTT; CDR3aa: CASSVFQGAGQPQHF
j_gene: TRBJ1-5; d_gene: TRBD1; len: 16; abundance: -; v_gene: TRBV19; CDR3nt: TGTGCCGGTAGTATCGGCGCAGGGGGCCACGGTCAGCCCCAGCATTTT; CDR3aa: CAGSIGAGGHGQPQHF
j_gene: TRBJ1-4; d_gene: -; len: 14; abundance: -; v_gene: TRBV7-6; CDR3nt: TGTGCCAGCAGCTTAGGGACAATGAATGAAAAACTGTTTTTT; CDR3aa: CASSLGTMNEKLFF
j_gene: TRBJ2-2; d_gene: TRBD2; len: 14; abundance: -; v_gene: TRBV29-1; CDR3nt: TGCAGCGTTGGACTAGCCGCAAACACCGGGGAGCTGTTTTTT; CDR3aa: CSVGLAANTGELFF
j_gene: TRBJ1-3; d_gene: -; len: 15; abundance: -; v_gene: TRBV29-1; CDR3nt: TGCAGCGTTGAAGATCCGGGACTCACTGGAAACACCATATATTTT; CDR3aa: CSVEDPGLTGNTIYF
j_gene: TRBJ2-2; d_gene: -; len: 16; abundance: -; v_gene: TRBV7-8; CDR3nt: TGTGCCAGCAGCTTAGGAGTAGGGGGGAACACCGGGGAGCTGTTTTTT; CDR3aa: CASSLGVGGNTGELFF
j_gene: TRBJ1-4; d_gene: TRBD1; len: 16; abundance: -; v_gene: TRBV7-9; CDR3nt: TGTGCCAGCAGCACCTACGGGCAAGGGGGCAGTGAAAAACTGTTTTTT; CDR3aa: CASSTYGQGGSEKLFF
j_gene: TRBJ2-2; d_gene: -; len: 15; abundance: once; v_gene: TRBV5-1; CDR3nt: TGCGCCAGCAGCTTGGTTAACGGTAACACCGGGGAGCTGTTTTTT; CDR3aa: CASSLVNGNTGELFF